What follows are 3 T cell receptor beta chains derived from one specimen sequenced in a study of cytomegalovirus exposure and HLA in healthy donors. 13 Jbeta primers and 60 Vbeta primers were used for the PCR. Some clones are missing from TCRdb's copy, which holds only in-frame ones; the method was immunoSEQ multiplex PCR. The repertoire holds around 140,000 clones, with roughly 77% as singletons. Sequences were obtained from PBMCs. The receptors were gathered from a man aged 35-49 years in good health and CMV-seronegative.

V usage is TRBV5-6 and J usage is TRBJ2-1; no clear D gene. V lost 2 bases and J 9 bases, leaving 12 bases between the germline ends. Germline CDR1 SGHDT, CDR2 YYEEEE. The CDR3 runs to 13 residues. CDR3 sequence: CASSFETLSEQFF. DNA of the CDR3: TGTGCCAGCAGCTTTGAAACCCTAAGTGAGCAGTTCTTC.

The rearrangement uses TRBV7-2 and TRBJ2-2, with a possible D match to TRBD1 (7 bases). Between the trimmed V and J ends, which lost 4 bases and 5 bases, there was a span of 20 bases. This CDR3 is 17 amino acids long. Germline V gives CDR1 SGHTA, CDR2 FQGNSA. The CDR3 region has the DNA TGTGCCAGCAGCTCCAGGGGGGTTCTGTTGGGAACCGGGGAGCTGTTTTTT. This sequence encodes CASSSRGVLLGTGELFF.

The chain couples TRBV5-1 to TRBJ2-1; 10 bases are shared with TRBD2. Germline loops: CDR1 SGHRS, CDR2 YFSETQ. V lost 3 bases and J lost 7; bases outside the gene matches: 7. The CDR3 loop spans 15 amino acids. CDR3 region: CASSYLAGETNEQFF. The CDR3 nucleotides read TGCGCCAGCAGCTATCTAGCGGGAGAAACAAATGAGCAGTTCTTC.